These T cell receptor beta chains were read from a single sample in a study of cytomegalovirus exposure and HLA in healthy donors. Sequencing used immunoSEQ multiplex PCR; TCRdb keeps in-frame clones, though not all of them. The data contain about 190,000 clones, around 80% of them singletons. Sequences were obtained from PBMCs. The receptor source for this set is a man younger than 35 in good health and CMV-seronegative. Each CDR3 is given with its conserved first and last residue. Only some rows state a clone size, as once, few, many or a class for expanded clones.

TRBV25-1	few	CASSDLAGVTGELFF
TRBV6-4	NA	CASTRQGVGVYNEQFF
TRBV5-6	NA	CASSTSGNSPLHF
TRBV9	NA	CASSVGPGGLAGGLYNEQFF
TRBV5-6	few	CASSFSGGGVGKLFF
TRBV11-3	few	CASSLQADTEAFF
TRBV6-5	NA	CASGRGGNQPQHF
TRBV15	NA	CATSRGGAGGPTDTQYF
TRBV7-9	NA	CASSFRTGERTKGTEAFF
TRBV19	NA	CASSKPRTGINQPQHF
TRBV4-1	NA	CASSQVGGNTEAFF
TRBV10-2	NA	CASRGGANEKLFF
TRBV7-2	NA	CASSSRGLSGEKLFF
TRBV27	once	CASSLSPDRASTDTQYF
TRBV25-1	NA	CASSVRDSSYNEQFF
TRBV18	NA	CASSTYGSTGGNEQYF